The next 13 T cell receptor beta chains were all read from a single sample in a study of cytomegalovirus exposure and HLA in healthy donors (dated by TCRdb to 2015 to 2018). Library creation used the immunoSEQ multiplex PCR assay. For the multiplex PCR, a mixture combining 60 forward primers for TCR Vbeta segments and 13 reverse primers for TCR Jbeta segments was used. As stored in TCRdb, this immuneACCESS dataset retains in-frame rearrangements with V and J assigned. A fraction of the clones does not appear; measured against another copy, unresolved V genes explain less than half of the discrepancy, and the remainder lacks a known reason. This sample gives 100,000 or so clones in total; over 75% of them show up just once. 2% of the sample goes to the ten largest clones. Sequencing was carried out using PBMCs. All receptors derive from a man aged 18 to 35 in good health and CMV-seronegative.

The rearrangement joins TRBV7-2 to TRBJ2-3; weak D call: TRBD2 (7 bases). Trimming shortened V by 5 bases and J by 6 bases, and 15 bases separated the two germline ends. The germline V gene has CDR1 SGHTA and CDR2 FQGNSA. The CDR3 runs to 14 residues. In DNA form, the CDR3 reads TGTGCCAGCAGCAGGGGGGGTACCCAGGATACGCAGTATTTT. This encodes CASSRGGTQDTQYF. Combining the CDR3 with reference TRBV7-2 and TRBJ2-3 gives the whole variable domain GAGVSQSPSNKVTEKGKDVELRCDPISGHTALYWYRQSLGQGLEFLIYFQGNSAPDKSGLPSDRFSAERTGGSVSTLTIQRTQQEDSAVYLCASSRGGTQDTQYFGPGTRLTVL.

V is TRBV14 and J is TRBJ2-5; 13 bases line up with TRBD2. The J call could be wrong; TRBJ2-7 is a better fit for the DNA end. The CDR3 is 15 residues long. Looked up from germline, CDR1 is SGHDN and CDR2 is FVKESK. CDR3 DNA sequence: TGTGCCAGCAGCGGACTAGCGGGGGTGACCTACGAGCAGTACTTC. This encodes CASSGLAGVTYEQYF.

The gene calls are TRBV4-1 and TRBJ2-6; TRBD1 aligns across 11 bases. V lost 2 bases, J lost 2 bases, and 5 bases stayed unmatched. The CDR3 totals 18 residues. The germline CDR1 and CDR2 sequences are MGHRA and YSYEKL. The CDR3 nucleotides are TGCGCCAGCAGCCAACCCGGACAGGGGGCTCCTGGGGCCAACGTCCTGACTTTC. Protein sequence: CASSQPGQGAPGANVLTF.

This clone was seen a handful of times. V gene TRBV4-2 combines with J gene TRBJ2-2; TRBD2 matches at 11 bases. The germline V gene encodes CDR1 LGHNA and CDR2 YNFKEQ. The CDR3 extends over 17 amino acids. V lost 0 bases, J lost 7 bases, and 7 bases stayed unmatched. The CDR3, as DNA: TGTGCCAGCAGCCAAGAGACTAGTAGCGGGGGGGTCGGGGAGCTGTTTTTT. Protein product: CASSQETSSGGVGELFF.

This clone was observed a few times. The chain recombines TRBV30 with TRBJ2-3, with 7 bases lining up with TRBD1. Germline V gene lookup returns CDR1 GTSNPN and CDR2 SVGIG (reference sequence). The J segment lost 6 bases and the V segment lost 2 bases, leaving 11 bases of the junction unmatched. CDR3 size: 15 residues. Written as DNA, the CDR3 is TGTGCCTGGAGTCTAACAGGGGCCCCCGGGGATACGCAGTATTTT. It yields the protein CAWSLTGAPGDTQYF.

The chain carries TRBV25-1 and TRBJ1-1, with D unresolved. The CDR3 is made up of 13 amino acids. Between the trimmed V and J ends, which lost 2 bases and 3 bases, there was a span of 7 bases. Germline lookup yields CDR1 MGHDK and CDR2 SYGVNS. Here the CDR3 reads CASSELGDTEAFF. The CDR3 DNA is TGTGCCAGCAGTGAACTCGGGGACACTGAAGCTTTCTTT.

The chain has TRBV5-4 and TRBJ2-7; maybe TRBD1 (5 bases). This CDR3 spans 14 amino acids. V was cut by 3 bases and J by 3 bases, with 13 bases left in between. Germline CDR1 SGHNT, CDR2 YYREEE (reference sequence). CDR3 nucleotides: TGTGCCAGCAGCTCCGACAGAGAGGACTACGAGCAGTACTTC. It translates to CASSSDREDYEQYF.

This chain connects TRBV6-5 to TRBJ2-7; no clear D. This CDR3 spans 15 amino acids. Germline lookup yields CDR1 MNHEY and CDR2 SVGAGI. The ends were cut back, 0 bases at V and 2 bases at J, with 11 bases in the middle. The CDR3 DNA reads TGTGCCAGCAGTTACTCGGGCAGCCTCCCCTACGAGCAGTACTTC. Protein: CASSYSGSLPYEQYF.

The CDR3 region is CASSSPQGSGNTIYF. The CDR3 nucleotides read TGTGCCAGCAGCTCCCCTCAGGGCTCTGGAAACACCATATATTTT. J is TRBJ1-3 and V is TRBV9; D possibly corresponds to TRBD1 (5 bases). V was pared by 4 bases and J by 0 bases, with 11 bases between. This CDR3 is built from 15 residues. In germline, CDR1 is SGDLS, CDR2 YYNGEE.

The V call is TRBV5-6, the J call TRBJ2-5, with 10 bases lining up with TRBD2. Germline values: CDR1 SGHDT, CDR2 YYEEEE. CDR3 length: 15 residues. V was clipped by 0 bases and J by 5 bases; unmatched bases: 4. Here the CDR3 reads CASSLERGGLETQYF. In DNA, the CDR3 is TGTGCCAGCAGCTTGGAGCGGGGGGGGCTGGAGACCCAGTACTTC.

J is TRBJ2-7 and V is TRBV6-1; D unclear. This CDR3 contains 14 residues. Germline CDR1 MNHNS, CDR2 SASEGT. The V gene lost 2 bases and the J gene lost 3 bases, with 11 bases spanning the gap. The DNA of the CDR3 is TGTGCCAGCAGTGAAAACCCAGGCCTCTACGAGCAGTACTTC. It translates to CASSENPGLYEQYF.

Here the CDR3 reads CASSIPGQGAQETQYF. The DNA for the CDR3 is TGTGCCAGTAGTATCCCCGGACAGGGGGCCCAAGAGACCCAGTACTTC. The V and J genes are TRBV19 and TRBJ2-5; 11 nucleotides match TRBD1. Germline V gene sequence: CDR1 LNHDA, CDR2 SQIVND (reference sequence). With V trimmed by 3 bases and J by 1 base, 4 bases remained unmatched. The CDR3 length is 16 residues.

V and J are TRBV6-1 and TRBJ1-5; 8 positions match TRBD1. J lost 7 bases, V lost 7 bases, and 12 bases had no gene match. The CDR3 covers 15 residues. The germline gives CDR1 MNHNS, CDR2 SASEGT. CDR3 protein: CASISDRGLRQPQHF. The CDR3, as DNA: TGTGCCAGCATTTCAGACAGGGGCTTAAGACAGCCCCAGCATTTT.